This T cell receptor beta chain was recovered during a study of molecular identifiers for immune sequencing clone quantification. The sample holds many counts of this clonotype. Germline values: CDR1 SGHDT, CDR2 YYEEEE. The CDR3 has 15 amino acids. Trimming stripped 0 bases from V and 0 bases from J, with 9 bases between. TCRdb independently ran MiXCR on the PCR reads; one entry per CDR3 protein. The repertoire includes 80,000 to 100,000 distinct CDR3 sequences, 24% of them detected once, and around 0.92% sits in the top ten. This clonotype originated in a human donor in good health. Some libraries in this study had Jurkat cell RNA spiked in. The chain links TRBV5-6 to TRBJ1-1, with a possible D match to TRBD1 (6 bases). The sample taken for sequencing was naive CD8+ T cells from blood, with Jurkat cell RNA spiked in. The sample's subset: FACS-sorted CD8+CD4-CCR7+CD45RA+ naive T cells. CDR3 residues: CASSLGQAMNTEAFF. CDR3 nucleotide sequence: TGTGCCAGCAGCTTGGGACAGGCAATGAACACTGAAGCTTTCTTT.